The sequence of this TCR beta chain was determined in a study of blood T cell repertoires in COVID-19. The protocol was immunoSEQ multiplex PCR, while the TCRdb copy is restricted to in-frame clones and leaves out a portion. The sample has approximately 300,000 clones; approximately 90% are singletons. This CDR3 has 14 residues. Germline trimming cut 3 bases from V and 8 bases from J; bases unmatched to any gene: 9. The germline V gene encodes CDR1 MRHNA and CDR2 SNTAGT. This receptor was taken from a woman between 18 and 29 years old who had recovered from COVID-19. Sequencing input: PBMCs or T cells enriched from blood (not recorded which). The V gene is TRBV6-4, the J gene TRBJ1-1; TRBD1 aligns across 7 bases. CDR3 residues: CASSEGRGTSEAFF. The CDR3, as DNA: TGTGCCAGCAGTGAGGGCAGGGGGACATCGGAAGCTTTCTTT.